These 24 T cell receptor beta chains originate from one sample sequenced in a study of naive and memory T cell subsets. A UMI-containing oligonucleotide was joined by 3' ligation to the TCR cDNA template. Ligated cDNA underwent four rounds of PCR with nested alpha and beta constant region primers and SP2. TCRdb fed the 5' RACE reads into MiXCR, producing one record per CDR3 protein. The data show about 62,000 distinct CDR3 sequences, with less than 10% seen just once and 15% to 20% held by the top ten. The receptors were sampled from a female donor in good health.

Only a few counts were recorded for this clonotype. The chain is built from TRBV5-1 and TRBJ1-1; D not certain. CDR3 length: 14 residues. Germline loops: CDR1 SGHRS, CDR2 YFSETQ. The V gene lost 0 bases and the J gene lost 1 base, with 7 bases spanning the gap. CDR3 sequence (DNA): TGCGCCAGCAGCTTGGGACTCAGGAACACTGAAGCTTTCTTT. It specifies CASSLGLRNTEAFF.

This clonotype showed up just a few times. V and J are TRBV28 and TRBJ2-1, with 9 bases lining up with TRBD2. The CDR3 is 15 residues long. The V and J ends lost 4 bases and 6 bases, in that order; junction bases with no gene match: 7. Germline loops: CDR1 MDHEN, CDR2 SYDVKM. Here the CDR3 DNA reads TGTGCCAGCAGTTCACCTAGCGGGAACCTCAATGAGCAGTTCTTC. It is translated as CASSSPSGNLNEQFF.

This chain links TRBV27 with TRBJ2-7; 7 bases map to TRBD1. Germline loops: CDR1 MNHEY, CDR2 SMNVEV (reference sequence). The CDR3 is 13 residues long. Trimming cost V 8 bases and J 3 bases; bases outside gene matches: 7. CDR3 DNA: TGTGCCAGCTCCTCGAGGGACAGCTACGAGCAGTACTTC. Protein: CASSSRDSYEQYF.

The CDR3 sequence: CASRGQVGEKLFF. For the CDR3, the DNA is TGTGCCAGCAGAGGACAGGTTGGTGAAAAACTGTTTTTT. This chain uses TRBV25-1 with TRBJ1-4; 7 nucleotides line up with TRBD1. Per germline, CDR1 MGHDK and CDR2 SYGVNS. Losses at the gene ends were 6 bases for V and 7 bases for J; bases not matched to a gene: 5. The CDR3 totals 13 residues.

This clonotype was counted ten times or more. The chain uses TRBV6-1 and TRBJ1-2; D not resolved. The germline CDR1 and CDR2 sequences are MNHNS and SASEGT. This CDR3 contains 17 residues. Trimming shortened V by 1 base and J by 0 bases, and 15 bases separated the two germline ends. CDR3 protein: CASSEGASPASNYGYTF. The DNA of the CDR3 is TGTGCCAGCAGTGAAGGCGCAAGCCCCGCATCTAACTATGGCTACACCTTC.

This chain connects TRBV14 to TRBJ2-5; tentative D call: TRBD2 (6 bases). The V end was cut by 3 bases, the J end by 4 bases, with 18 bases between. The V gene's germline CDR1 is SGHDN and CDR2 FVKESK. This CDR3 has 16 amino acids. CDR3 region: CASSHRPFLRGETQYF. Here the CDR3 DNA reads TGTGCCAGCAGCCACCGACCTTTCTTGCGGGGAGAGACCCAGTACTTC.

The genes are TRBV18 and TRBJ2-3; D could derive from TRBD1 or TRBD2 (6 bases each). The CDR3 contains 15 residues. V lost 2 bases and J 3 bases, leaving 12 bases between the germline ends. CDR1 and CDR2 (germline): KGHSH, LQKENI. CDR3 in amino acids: CASSPTTGRTDTQYF. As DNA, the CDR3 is TGTGCCAGCTCACCAACAACAGGGAGGACAGATACGCAGTATTTT.

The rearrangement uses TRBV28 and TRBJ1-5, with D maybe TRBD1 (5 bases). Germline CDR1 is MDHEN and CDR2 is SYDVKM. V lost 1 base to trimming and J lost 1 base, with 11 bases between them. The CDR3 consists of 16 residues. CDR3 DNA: TGTGCCAGCAGTTTATTAGAGGGGTGGAGCAATCAGCCCCAGCATTTT. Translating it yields CASSLLEGWSNQPQHF.

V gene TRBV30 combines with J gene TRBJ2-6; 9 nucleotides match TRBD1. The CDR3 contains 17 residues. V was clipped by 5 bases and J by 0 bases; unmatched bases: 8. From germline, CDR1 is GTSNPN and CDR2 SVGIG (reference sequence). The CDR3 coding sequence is TGTGCCTGGGGGACAGGGTCAGGAATCTCTGGGGCCAACGTCCTGACTTTC. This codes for CAWGTGSGISGANVLTF.

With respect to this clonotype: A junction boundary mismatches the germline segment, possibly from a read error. The DNA for the CDR3 is TGTGCCAGCACCTTAGGATTTACTAGACAGTCTGGAAACACCATATATTTT. It yields the protein CASTLGFTRQSGNTIYF. This chain connects TRBV11-2 to TRBJ1-3; possibly TRBD1 for D (5 bases). Per the germline V gene, CDR1 is SGHAT and CDR2 is FQNNGV. The CDR3 totals 17 residues.

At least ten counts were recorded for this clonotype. The CDR3 DNA follows: TGTGCCAGCAGCTTATCAATCGCAGACCAAATGAACACTGAAGCTTTCTTT. Residues: CASSLSIADQMNTEAFF. The chain has TRBV11-2 and TRBJ1-1, with no clear D. The length of the CDR3 is 17 residues. Trimming left V 2 bases short and J 0 bases short, with 16 bases between. Germline-derived CDR1 and CDR2 are SGHAT and FQNNGV.

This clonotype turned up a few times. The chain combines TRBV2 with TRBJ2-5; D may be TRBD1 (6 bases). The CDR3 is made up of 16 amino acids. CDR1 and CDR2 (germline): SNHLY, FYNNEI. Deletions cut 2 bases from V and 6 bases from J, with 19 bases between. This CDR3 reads CASSERLGTGSQTQYF. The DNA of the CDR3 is TGTGCCAGCAGTGAAAGATTAGGAACAGGGTCGCAGACCCAGTACTTC. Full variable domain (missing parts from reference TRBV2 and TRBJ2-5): EPEVTQTPSHQVTQMGQEVILRCVPISNHLYFYWYRQILGQKVEFLVSFYNNEISEKSEIFDDQFSVERPDGSNFTLKIRSTKLEDSAMYFCASSERLGTGSQTQYFGPGTRLLVL.

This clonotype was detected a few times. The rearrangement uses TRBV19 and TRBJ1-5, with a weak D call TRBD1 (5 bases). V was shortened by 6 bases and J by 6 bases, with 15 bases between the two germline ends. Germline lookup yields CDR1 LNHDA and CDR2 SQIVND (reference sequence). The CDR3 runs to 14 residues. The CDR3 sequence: CASRGNSGGQPQHF. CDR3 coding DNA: TGTGCCAGTAGGGGCAACAGCGGGGGTCAGCCCCAGCATTTT.

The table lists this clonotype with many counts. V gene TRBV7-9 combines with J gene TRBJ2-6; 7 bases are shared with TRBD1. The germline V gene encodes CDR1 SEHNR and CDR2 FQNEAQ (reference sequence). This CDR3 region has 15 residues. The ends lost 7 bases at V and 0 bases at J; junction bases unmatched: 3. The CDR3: CASIDRASGANVLTF. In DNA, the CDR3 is TGTGCCAGCATAGACAGGGCCTCTGGGGCCAACGTCCTGACTTTC. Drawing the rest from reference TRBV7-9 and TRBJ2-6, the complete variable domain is DTGVSQNPRHKITKRGQNVTFRCDPISEHNRLYWYRQTLGQGPEFLTYFQNEAQLEKSRLLSDRFSAERPKGSFSTLEIQRTEQGDSAMYLCASIDRASGANVLTFGAGSRLTVL.

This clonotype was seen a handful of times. CDR3 DNA: TGTGCCAGTAAAGAGACAGGGGGAGCAGATACGCAGTATTTT. Amino acids: CASKETGGADTQYF. The chain employs TRBV19 and TRBJ2-3; TRBD1 matches 9 bases. Germline trimming cut 7 bases from V and 4 bases from J; bases unmatched to any gene: 6. This CDR3 region has 14 residues. The germline V gene encodes CDR1 LNHDA and CDR2 SQIVND (reference sequence). The variable domain in full, with the rest retrieved from reference TRBV19 and TRBJ2-3, is DGGITQSPKYLFRKEGQNVTLSCEQNLNHDAMYWYRQDPGQGLRLIYYSQIVNDFQKGDIAEGYSVSREKKESFPLTVTSAQKNPTAFYLCASKETGGADTQYFGPGTRLTVL.

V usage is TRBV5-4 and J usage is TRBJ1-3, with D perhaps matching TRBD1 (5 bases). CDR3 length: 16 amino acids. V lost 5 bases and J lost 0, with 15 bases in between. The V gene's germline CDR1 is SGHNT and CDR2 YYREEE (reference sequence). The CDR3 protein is CASSRSTGVSGNTIYF. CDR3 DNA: TGTGCCAGCAGTCGTTCAACAGGAGTCTCTGGAAACACCATATATTTT. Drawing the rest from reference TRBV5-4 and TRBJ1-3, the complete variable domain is ETGVTQSPTHLIKTRGQQVTLRCSSQSGHNTVSWYQQALGQGPQFIFQYYREEENGRGNFPPRFSGLQFPNYSSELNVNALELDDSALYLCASSRSTGVSGNTIYFGEGSWLTVV.

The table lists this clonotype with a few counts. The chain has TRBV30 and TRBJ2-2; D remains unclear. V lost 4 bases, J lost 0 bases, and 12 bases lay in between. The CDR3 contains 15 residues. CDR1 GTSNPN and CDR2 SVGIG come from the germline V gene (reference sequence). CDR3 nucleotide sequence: TGTGCCTGGAAAAAACAAGTTACGAACACCGGGGAGCTGTTTTTT. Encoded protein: CAWKKQVTNTGELFF.

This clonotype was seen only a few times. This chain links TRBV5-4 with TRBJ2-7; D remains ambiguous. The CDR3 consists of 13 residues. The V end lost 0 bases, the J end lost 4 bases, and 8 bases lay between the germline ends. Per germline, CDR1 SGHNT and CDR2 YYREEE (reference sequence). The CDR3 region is CASSLDRSYEQYF. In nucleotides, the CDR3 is TGTGCCAGCAGCTTGGATAGGTCATACGAGCAGTACTTC.

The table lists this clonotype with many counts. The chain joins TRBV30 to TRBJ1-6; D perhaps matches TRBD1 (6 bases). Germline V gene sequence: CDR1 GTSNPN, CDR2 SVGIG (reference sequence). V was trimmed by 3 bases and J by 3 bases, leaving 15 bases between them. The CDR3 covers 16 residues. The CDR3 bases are TGTGCCTGGAGCACAGCGGGGGCTTACTATAATTCACCCCTCCACTTT. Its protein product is CAWSTAGAYYNSPLHF.

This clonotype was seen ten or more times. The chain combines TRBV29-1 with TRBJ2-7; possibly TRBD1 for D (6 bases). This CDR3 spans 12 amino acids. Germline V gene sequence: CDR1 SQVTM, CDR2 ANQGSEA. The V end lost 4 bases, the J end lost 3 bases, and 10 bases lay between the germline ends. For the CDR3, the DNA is TGCAGCGTTGGAGGACAGTACTACGAGCAGTACTTC. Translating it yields CSVGGQYYEQYF.

Here the CDR3 DNA reads TGTGCCTGGTACCGGGACAGGCTCTACGAGCAGTACTTC. This sequence encodes CAWYRDRLYEQYF. The V gene is TRBV30, the J gene TRBJ2-7, with 8 bases identical to TRBD1. The germline gives CDR1 GTSNPN, CDR2 SVGIG (reference sequence). With 5 bases clipped from V and 3 bases from J, the junction kept 6 bases outside the gene matches. The CDR3 totals 13 residues.

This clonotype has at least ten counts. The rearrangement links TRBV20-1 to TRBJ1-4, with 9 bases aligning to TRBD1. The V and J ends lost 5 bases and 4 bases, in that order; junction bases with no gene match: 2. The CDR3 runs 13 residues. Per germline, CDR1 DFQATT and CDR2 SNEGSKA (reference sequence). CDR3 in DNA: TGCAGTGCTGGGGGACAGGGTAATGAAAAACTGTTTTTT. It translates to CSAGGQGNEKLFF.

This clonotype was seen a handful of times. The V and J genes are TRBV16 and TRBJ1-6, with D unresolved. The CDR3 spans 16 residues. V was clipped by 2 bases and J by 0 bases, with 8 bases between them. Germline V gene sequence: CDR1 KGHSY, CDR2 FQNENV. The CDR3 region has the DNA TGTGCCAGCAGCCAACCACAGAGCTCCTATAATTCACCCCTCCACTTT. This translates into CASSQPQSSYNSPLHF.

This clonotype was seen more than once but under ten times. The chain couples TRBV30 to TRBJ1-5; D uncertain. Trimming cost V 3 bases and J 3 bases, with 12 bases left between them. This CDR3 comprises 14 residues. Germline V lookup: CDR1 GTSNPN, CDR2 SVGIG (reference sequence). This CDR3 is CAWSGRTVNQPQHF. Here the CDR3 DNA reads TGTGCCTGGAGCGGAAGGACGGTCAATCAGCCCCAGCATTTT.